This T cell receptor beta chain appears in the sequencing data of a study of Graves' ophthalmopathy and Graves' hyperthyroidism (dated by TCRdb to the late 2010s). About the full investigation: Peripheral blood was collected at initial diagnosis, before any treatment. The independent validation cohort included approximately 19 hyperthyroidism patients plus 17 patients who later progressed from hyperthyroidism to ophthalmopathy. TCR beta repertoire signatures were used to distinguish Graves' ophthalmopathy from Graves' hyperthyroidism and to predict progression to ophthalmopathy. To explore V-J signatures distinguishing ophthalmopathy from hyperthyroidism, a discovery set of 100 patients (fewer than 45 ophthalmopathy, some 55 stable hyperthyroidism) was enrolled. For training and testing, the roughly 97 patients in the discovery cohort were randomly divided in a 7:3 ratio. In several hyperthyroidism patients, the T-cell repertoires found in thyroid tissue were compared with those found in blood. In total, around 130 blood samples were TCR-sequenced: approximately 42 ophthalmopathy, some 75 hyperthyroidism and about 17 hyperthyroidism-to-ophthalmopathy patients. Following sample collection, hyperthyroidism patients were given methimazole at a starting dose of 30 mg daily, and ophthalmopathy patients were given high-dose intravenous methylprednisolone.

With respect to this clonotype: It lacks a known antigen. Base qualities are missing; no much larger clone stands one base away.

Ophthalmopathy patients were characterized by moderately to severely active disease, a Clinical Activity Score of at least 3, a NOSPECS grade of at least 4, and a disease duration under 3 months. Patients with other autoimmune diseases, uncontrolled infections, pregnancy or lactation were excluded from the study. Clinical symptoms, serum thyroxine, TRAb, thyroid ultrasound and orbital computed tomography were used for diagnosis. PBMCs were isolated from about 9.1 ml of fresh peripheral blood by Ficoll-Paque density gradient centrifugation. Total RNA was extracted using Trizol reagent, and RNA quality was checked on an Agilent 2100 Bioanalyzer. Trimming removed 3 bases from V and 5 bases from J, leaving 16 bases between the germline ends. Spanning cysteine to phenylalanine, the CDR3 consists of 15 amino acids. Left in the record is the CDR3 DNA by itself, 45 bases read in frame from the first base. Per the germline V gene, KGHSH is the CDR1 and LQKENI is the CDR2.

The full study reports these points: In cross-validation, the 13-signature model distinguished ophthalmopathy from stable hyperthyroidism with 85% to 90% sensitivity and roughly 81% specificity, and in the test set the corresponding values were approximately 79% and 70%. Among expanded thyroid clonotypes with frequency above 0.001, most also showed up in blood, which suggests that blood repertoires may reflect the thyroid immune response. No statistical method was used to predetermine the sample size, and group allocation was not hidden from the investigators. In validation, the model predicted ophthalmopathy progression with about 71% sensitivity and approximately 75% specificity; more than ten predicted patients were CT-confirmed with GO in a median of approximately six months.

For repertoire sequencing, the TCR beta CDR3 regions were amplified from RNA transcripts. HTBI primers and the Qiagen OneStep RT-PCR kit were used in a first-round RT-PCR, which was followed by a second-round multiplex PCR, size selection and purification. Libraries were sequenced on an Illumina HiSeq2000 using paired-end 100 bp reads. The study's own analysis went as follows. SOAPnuke was used to process the reads, removing any read that contained adapters or uncalled bases, had a mean Phred below 15, or lacked an exact match to the constant primer or identifier. COPE v1.2.5 was used to merge the high-quality paired reads. Each unique nucleotide sequence was treated as a clonotype, and MiTCR v1.1 was used to align the clonotypes to the IMGT TRB V, D and J references. The analysis was limited to V-J combinations with a frequency above 0.0001, which together covered approximately 99% of the repertoires. A TCR clonal expansion and chaos score per V-J combination was defined as the ratio of F50 clonal expansion to chaos observed in the TCRdist matrix. Welch's t-statistics and random forest were used to narrow the features down to 10 to 15 V-J combinations, which were then fed into a naive Bayes classifier. The similarity between thyroid and blood repertoires was quantified using the Morisita-Horn index. TCRdb reworked the public reads: Q25 trimming with fastp, MiXCR clone assembly, productive beta chains retained. Here each entry gathers all rows of one CDR3 protein and keeps the most common genes and DNA. These V and J calls originate from TCRdb's pipeline instead of the authors' own analysis. The table for this sample lists around 470,000 distinct CDR3 sequences; approximately 15% of them were counted only once. The ten largest account for about 9.4% of the sample.

This sequence uses TRBV18 and TRBJ2-5; the D gene cannot be resolved reliably. Sample: blood. This sequence originates from a woman aged 25 to 39 with Graves' ophthalmopathy. Donor details come from another sample of the same person, matched by shared clones. The sequenced DNA: TGTGCCAGCTCACCCCCGACGGGCACCGGGGAGACCCAGTACTTC. Its product reads: CASSPPTGTGETQYF.